This T cell receptor (beta chain) was identified during a study of vaccination and CD4 T cells after COVID-19. In the study overall: For control cultures, the treatment was a CEFX pool, an HIV-1 Nef pool, or no peptide.

Treatment reported: roughly 10-day PBMC culture with coronavirus spike peptide pools or control peptides (ViraFEST assay). The CDR3 is 13 residues long. Germline CDR1 SNHLY, CDR2 FYNNEI. Trimming shortened V by 3 bases and J by 7 bases, and 10 bases separated the two germline ends. A note on this clonotype: Its matching antigen is unknown.

The Oncomine TCR Beta short-read assay was what sequenced the DNA obtained from cultured CD4+ T cells. Each CDR3 protein gets one entry after TCRdb re-called the PCR reads with MiXCR. The data hold some 18,000 distinct CDR3 sequences, with roughly 45% observed a single time. This TCR came from a human donor who had recovered from COVID-19. The V call is TRBV2, the J call TRBJ1-5, with D perhaps TRBD1 (6 bases). The starting material was CD4+ T cells from blood, cultured in vitro, obtained after SARS-CoV-2 vaccination. The CDR3 loop is CASSDQGRQPQHF. The CDR3 DNA sequence: TGTGCCAGCAGTGATCAGGGGAGGCAGCCCCAGCATTTT.